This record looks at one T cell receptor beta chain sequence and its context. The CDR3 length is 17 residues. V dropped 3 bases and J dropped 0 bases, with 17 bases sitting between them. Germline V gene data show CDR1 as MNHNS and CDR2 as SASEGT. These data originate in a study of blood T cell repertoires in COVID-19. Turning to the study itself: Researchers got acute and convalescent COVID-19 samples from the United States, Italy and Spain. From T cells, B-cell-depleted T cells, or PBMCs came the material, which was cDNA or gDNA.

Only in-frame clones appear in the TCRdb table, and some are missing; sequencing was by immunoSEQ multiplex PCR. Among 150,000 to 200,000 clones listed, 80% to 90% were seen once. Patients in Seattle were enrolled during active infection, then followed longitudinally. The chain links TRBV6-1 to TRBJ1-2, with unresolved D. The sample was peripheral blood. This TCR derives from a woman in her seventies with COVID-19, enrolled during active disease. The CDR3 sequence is CASSDNIGALTNYGYTF. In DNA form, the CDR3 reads TGTGCCAGCAGTGATAATATAGGAGCTTTGACTAACTATGGCTACACCTTC.